The 5 T cell receptor beta chains below were found in one sample sequenced in a study of T cell responses to AZD1222 COVID-19 vaccine. Some clones are missing from TCRdb's copy, which holds only in-frame ones; the method was immunoSEQ multiplex PCR. Here the sample spans 200,000 to 300,000 clones, just over 90% being singletons. Sequenced material: peripheral blood, taken on day 0 of AZD1222 vaccination. These receptors originate from an adult in good health.

The V and J genes are TRBV28 and TRBJ1-4; D unclear. CDR3 length: 14 residues. The germline V gene encodes CDR1 MDHEN and CDR2 SYDVKM. Trimming shortened V by 6 bases and J by 3 bases, and 11 bases separated the two germline ends. The CDR3 nucleotides are TGTGCCAGCAGCCGCCCCCTACCTAATGAAAAACTGTTTTTT. This translates into CASSRPLPNEKLFF.

This clone is a singleton in its sample. The genes are TRBV28 and TRBJ2-6, with D unclear. CDR1 and CDR2 from the germline V gene are MDHEN and SYDVKM. V was shortened by 6 bases and J by 1 base, with 4 bases between the two germline ends. CDR3 length: 13 residues. As DNA, the CDR3 is TGTGCCAGCAGCGGATCTGGGGCCAACGTCCTGACTTTC. Translated: CASSGSGANVLTF.

The J gene is TRBJ2-7, the V gene TRBV11-2; a possible D gene is TRBD2 (6 bases). Trimming stripped 2 bases from V and 2 bases from J, with 10 bases between. This CDR3 region has 14 residues. Looked up from germline, CDR1 is SGHAT and CDR2 is FQNNGV. In DNA form, the CDR3 reads TGTGCCAGCAGCTTATGGGGGGATACCTACGAGCAGTACTTC. This translates into CASSLWGDTYEQYF.

The sample holds one count of this clone. In the same sample, other DNA sequences code for this CDR3. This chain uses TRBV2 with TRBJ2-7, with 7 bases aligning to TRBD1. This CDR3 comprises 14 residues. Germline trimming cut 3 bases from V and 1 base from J; bases unmatched to any gene: 3. Germline loops: CDR1 SNHLY, CDR2 FYNNEI. CDR3: CASSDQGVSYEQYF. In DNA form, the CDR3 reads TGTGCCAGCAGTGACCAGGGGGTTTCCTACGAGCAGTACTTC.

The J gene is TRBJ1-2, the V gene TRBV6-6, with TRBD1 matching over 8 bases. The CDR3 is 13 amino acids. The germline V gene has CDR1 MNHNY and CDR2 SVGAGI (reference sequence). V shed 5 bases, J shed 4 bases, and the junction held 3 bases outside the gene matches. The CDR3 protein is CASSTQGAYGYTF. The CDR3 bases are TGTGCCAGCAGTACGCAGGGGGCCTATGGCTACACCTTC.